Shown below are 21 T cell receptor beta chains from a single sample sequenced in a study of T cell repertoires in cytomegalovirus infection. These TCRs' antigens remain unknown. MiXCR, applied by TCRdb to the reads, yields one record per CDR3 protein. Seen here are roughly 920,000 distinct CDR3 sequences, about a third observed once, and the top ten hold about an eighth. The sequences come from cultured CD8+ T cells from PBMCs, collected from culture after CMV antigen stimulation. These receptors were taken from a human donor in good health (CMV status not recorded). Some clones in this sample may be carry-over from other donors' samples.

There are many counts of this clonotype. The gene calls are TRBV7-2 and TRBJ1-2; TRBD1 matches at 8 bases. The CDR3 runs to 15 residues. Per germline, CDR1 SGHTA and CDR2 FQGNSA. With 5 bases clipped from V and 1 base from J, the junction kept 6 bases outside the gene matches. CDR3 in DNA: TGTGCCAGCAGCCCCTCGACAGGGGTTAACTATGGCTACACCTTC. Protein product: CASSPSTGVNYGYTF.

The gene calls are TRBV27 and TRBJ2-6, with D perhaps matching TRBD1 (6 bases). V lost 10 bases and J 2 bases, leaving 15 bases between the germline ends. In germline, CDR1 is MNHEY, CDR2 SMNVEV (reference sequence). The CDR3 sequence is 15 residues long. CDR3 DNA sequence: TGTGCCAACAGCCCACAGGGCACTGGGGCCAACGTCCTGACTTTC. Translated: CANSPQGTGANVLTF.

This clonotype was counted only a few times. V gene TRBV27 combines with J gene TRBJ2-7, with D tentatively TRBD1 (5 bases). V shed 0 bases and J shed 2 bases, with 11 bases lying between them. In germline, CDR1 is MNHEY, CDR2 SMNVEV (reference sequence). This CDR3 contains 15 residues. The CDR3 is CASSLSRGYTYEQYV. Written as DNA, the CDR3 is TGTGCCAGCAGTTTATCAAGGGGCTATACCTACGAGCAGTACGTC.

This clonotype was seen once. CDR3 DNA: TGTGCCAGCAGTTTTGGGGACAAATTGGACAATGAGCAGTTCTTC. Translating it yields CASSFGDKLDNEQFF. The rearrangement joins TRBV12-3 or TRBV12-4 to TRBJ2-1, with D maybe TRBD1 (6 bases). V lost 3 bases and J 5 bases, leaving 14 bases between the germline ends. The CDR3 length is 15 residues.

The chain recombines TRBV3-1 with TRBJ2-2, with 11 bases matching TRBD2. The trim removed 4 bases at V and 7 bases at J, leaving 2 bases unmatched. CDR1 is LGHDT, CDR2 YNNKEL, per germline (reference sequence). The CDR3 runs 14 residues. CDR3 amino acids: CASSPGLAGGELFF. CDR3 in DNA: TGTGCCAGCAGCCCTGGACTAGCGGGCGGGGAGCTGTTTTTT.

This clonotype turned up a few times. This chain links TRBV6-5 with TRBJ1-2; D gene uncertain. The V end was cut by 5 bases, the J end by 3 bases, with 10 bases between. CDR1 and CDR2 (germline): MNHEY, SVGAGI. The CDR3 has 13 residues. The CDR3 protein is CASSPQSDYGYTF. CDR3 DNA sequence: TGTGCCAGCAGTCCACAGTCGGACTATGGCTACACCTTC.

This clonotype appeared a few times. The chain carries TRBV24-1 and TRBJ1-1; no clear D. The V end was cut by 10 bases, the J end by 0 bases, with 11 bases between. The CDR3 runs 13 residues. Germline V CDR1 and CDR2: KGHDR, SFDVKD. The CDR3 region is CATRSNMNTEAFF. The CDR3 nucleotides read TGTGCCACACGTTCGAATATGAACACTGAAGCTTTCTTT.

This clonotype has a handful of counts. The chain uses TRBV19 and TRBJ2-3; D ambiguous. Trimming took 7 bases from V and 2 from J, leaving 7 bases between them. Germline V gene data show CDR1 as LNHDA and CDR2 as SQIVND (reference sequence). The CDR3 contains 12 residues. CDR3 amino acids: CASIGATDTQYF. DNA for the CDR3: TGTGCCAGTATAGGAGCCACAGATACGCAGTATTTT.

The chain uses TRBV10-3 and TRBJ2-5; D is possibly TRBD2 (5 bases). The CDR3 is made up of 15 amino acids. The V gene lost 5 bases and the J gene lost 1 base, with 14 bases spanning the gap. Looked up from germline, CDR1 is ENHRY and CDR2 is SYGVKD. The CDR3: CAISYSGEIQETQYF. The DNA for the CDR3 is TGTGCCATCAGTTACTCTGGGGAGATCCAAGAGACCCAGTACTTC.

The chain is built from TRBV5-1 and TRBJ1-6; 7 bases line up with TRBD1. This CDR3 region has 16 residues. Germline V gene sequence: CDR1 SGHRS, CDR2 YFSETQ. The trim removed 4 bases at V and 3 bases at J, leaving 7 bases unmatched. In DNA form, the CDR3 reads TGCGCCAGCAGCACGTGGGGGGACAGCTATAATTCACCCCTCCACTTT. Encoded protein: CASSTWGDSYNSPLHF.

V and J are TRBV5-5 and TRBJ1-5, with TRBD1 matching 7 bases. The germline V gene encodes CDR1 SGHKS and CDR2 YYEKEE (reference sequence). V lost 3 bases and J lost 2; bases outside the gene matches: 14. This CDR3 region has 18 residues. CDR3 nucleotide sequence: TGTGCCAGCAGCTCGACCGGGACAGCTGATGATCGCAATCAGCCCCAGCATTTT. This encodes CASSSTGTADDRNQPQHF.

In its sample, this clonotype was seen many times. This chain connects TRBV7-8 to TRBJ2-3, with TRBD1 as a possible D gene (5 bases). Germline CDR1 SGHVS, CDR2 FQNEAQ. With 1 base removed from V and 2 bases from J, the gap between germline ends came to 16 bases. CDR3 length: 17 amino acids. This CDR3 reads CASSLGYLRTHTDTQYF. The CDR3 nucleotides read TGTGCCAGCAGCTTAGGCTACCTCCGGACACACACAGATACGCAGTATTTT.

CDR3 sequence (DNA): TGCGCCAGCAGCCAAACCGATAATAGCGGGGTATACGAGCAGTACTTC. The encoded protein is CASSQTDNSGVYEQYF. The gene calls are TRBV4-1 and TRBJ2-7, with 8 bases matching TRBD2. The CDR3 length is 16 residues. Germline V CDR1 and CDR2: MGHRA, YSYEKL. The trim removed 2 bases at V and 4 bases at J, leaving 10 bases unmatched.

In this sample, this clonotype turned up a few times. This sequence joins TRBV6-6 and TRBJ2-5, with TRBD1 matching over 8 bases. The germline V gene has CDR1 MNHNY and CDR2 SVGAGI (reference sequence). This CDR3 spans 17 amino acids. V was clipped by 0 bases and J by 5 bases; unmatched bases: 11. The CDR3 region is CASSYSFDRGFQETQYF. In nucleotides, the CDR3 is TGTGCCAGCAGTTACTCCTTCGACAGGGGATTTCAGGAGACCCAGTACTTC.

Remarks on this clonotype: The junction departs from germline at one end; a sequencing error may be responsible. This chain uses TRBV7-6 with TRBJ2-7; tentative D call: TRBD1 (5 bases). In germline, CDR1 is SGHVS, CDR2 FNYEAQ. This CDR3 region has 15 residues. Written as DNA, the CDR3 is TGTGCTAGCAGCTTAGAGCTTACAGGATCCTACGAGCAGTACTTC. Residues: CASSLELTGSYEQYF.

This clonotype was seen only a few times. This chain joins TRBV27 and TRBJ2-2, with D tentatively TRBD1 or TRBD2 (5 bases each). Germline V lookup: CDR1 MNHEY, CDR2 SMNVEV (reference sequence). Trimming took off 3 bases at V and 0 bases at J, with 11 bases between the two ends. The CDR3 is 16 amino acids. The CDR3, as DNA: TGTGCCAGCAGTTTCCCGAGAGGGGCGAACACCGGGGAGCTGTTTTTT. Its translation: CASSFPRGANTGELFF.

The V and J genes are TRBV12-3 or TRBV12-4 and TRBJ1-1; perhaps TRBD1 as D (5 bases). The V end lost 10 bases, the J end lost 3 bases, and 21 bases lay between the germline ends. CDR3 length: 15 residues. The CDR3 coding sequence is TGTGCCAACTCGAACTTGCCGGGACTGCACACTGAAGCTTTCTTT. It translates to CANSNLPGLHTEAFF.

The rearrangement links TRBV6-2 or TRBV6-3 to TRBJ2-7, with D perhaps TRBD1 or TRBD2 (5 bases each). CDR1 MNHEY and CDR2 SVGEGT come from the germline V gene. V was shortened by 0 bases and J by 1 base, with 10 bases between the two germline ends. The CDR3 covers 15 residues. Here the CDR3 reads CASSYSPGTSYEQYV. For the CDR3, the DNA is TGTGCCAGCAGTTACTCGCCAGGGACGTCCTACGAGCAGTACGTC.

Only a few counts were recorded for this clonotype. The rearrangement links TRBV4-1 to TRBJ1-5; the match to TRBD1 covers 9 bases. Trimming took 6 bases from V and 7 from J; bases not matched to a gene: 13. The CDR3 loop spans 16 amino acids. The V gene's germline CDR1 is MGHRA and CDR2 YSYEKL. This chain's CDR3 is CASRLKATGGAQPQHF. The CDR3 DNA is TGCGCCAGCAGGCTAAAGGCGACAGGGGGGGCACAGCCCCAGCATTTT.

About this clonotype: Compared with germline, one end of the junction differs, possibly owing to a read error. CDR3: CTSSRAGGGDEQFF. CDR3 nucleotide sequence: TGCACCAGCAGCCGGGCGGGGGGAGGGGATGAGCAGTTCTTC. This chain connects TRBV4-1 to TRBJ2-1; TRBD2 matches 8 bases. CDR3 length equals 14 residues. Germline-derived CDR1 and CDR2 are MGHRA and YSYEKL.

The chain recombines TRBV10-3 with TRBJ1-1, with unresolved D. Germline CDR1 reads ENHRY; CDR2 reads SYGVKD. Deletions cut 0 bases from V and 7 bases from J, with 6 bases between. The CDR3 loop spans 12 amino acids. CDR3 region: CAISESKGEAFF. In DNA, the CDR3 is TGTGCCATCAGTGAGTCGAAAGGTGAAGCTTTCTTT.